This T cell receptor (beta chain) was identified during a study of cytomegalovirus exposure and HLA in healthy donors (dated by TCRdb to the late 2010s). General notes on the study: In an earlier analysis of 550 to 750 of the donors, 276 Gb of sequence data and about 110 million unique TCR beta sequences from about 180 million T cells were reported. A later genetic analysis took genome-wide SNP genotypes for about three fifths of the 666 donors and used that subset as a discovery cohort. To predict cytomegalovirus infection status, the study combined high-throughput TCR immunosequencing, statistical association of individual TCRs with disease status, and machine learning. The study profiled the T cell repertoires of around 700 subjects by immunosequencing and related them to cytomegalovirus serostatus. Approximately 310 gigabases of sequencing data and 70 million to 95 million unique TCR sequences made up an early release that covered 500 to 700 HLA-typed donors. Typing coverage varied by locus: about 629-640 donors for A, B, C, DRB1 and DQB1; approximately 500 for DQA1; around 570 for DPA1; approximately 450 for DPB1. Because of strong linkage in the cohort, roughly five DR-DQ haplotypes were treated as single units for association and clustering. In a later analysis, previously published TCR beta repertoires from 666 donors were re-analyzed and high-resolution HLA genotyping was added so that TCR occurrence patterns could be studied. All discovery cohort repertoires had been generated using a single sequencing platform. Along with the roughly 670-subject first cohort, a separate validation cohort of roughly 110 different subjects was used. The study aimed to test whether cataloging public T cell receptors could reveal signatures of past pathogen exposure. Both class I and class II loci were covered by HLA typing, at four-digit resolution. Donor age, sex, ethnicity and CMV serostatus were collected together with the repertoire data. On average, roughly 250,000 unique TCR beta nucleotide sequences were sequenced per donor among several hundred genotyped donors of the cohort, with about 19% of those sequences being non-productive. The later analysis used no new phenotypic data to find candidate immune exposures, relying instead on TCR beta sequences and their occurrence across donors. An earlier analysis of 587 of the donors applied high-throughput TCR beta sequencing to assess whether each TCR beta V gene segment acted as functional or pseudogenic. Of the roughly 420 genotyped donors, less than 85% were placed in the genetic ancestry cluster associated with self-reported Caucasian donors.

V is reduced by 6 bases and J by 0 bases, leaving a spacing of 14 bases between them. The germline V gene provides CDR1 ENHRY and CDR2 SYGVKD. Inclusive of the bounding cysteine and phenylalanine, the CDR3 is 15 residues long. The DNA shown is the 45-base CDR3, in frame from base 1. Paper-wide results and their limitations: Only TCR beta chains were sequenced in this cohort, and the absence of alpha or paired-chain data limited detectable features. Correlated functional status among segregating V segments might reflect linkage disequilibrium, but an unknown experimental factor could not be ruled out. A further reported finding was that TCR beta sequences accurately predicted the HLA-A and HLA-B alleles for most subjects in the first cohort. The classifier was reported to diagnose cytomegalovirus status with high specificity and sensitivity in both the original and validation cohorts. Across donors, most TCR sequences were observed very rarely, whereas some public TCRs were present in many individuals. Assigning TCR associations to individual alleles was difficult when HLA alleles, especially DR and DQ, strongly co-occurred. Some IMGT-functional V segments, including TRBV6-2 and TRBV6-3, could not be told apart with the 87-base-pair reads, so those segments were excluded. According to a later analysis, most CMV-associated TCR beta chains appeared to be HLA-restricted, and the HLA associations seemed to be driven largely by CMV exposure. Sequencing depth was assumed to be roughly uniform across donors in the presence/absence analyses, though that assumption may not hold. In a later analysis, TCR association rates were found to vary across HLA loci, with the most associated TCRs seen for DRB1 alleles and the fewest for HLA-C alleles. According to the authors, the approach could potentially be generalized to other disease states and immunological phenotypes. Specific HLA alleles were associated with 15,000 to 20,000 TCR beta sequences at a false discovery rate of 0.05 in a later analysis. V-gene and J-gene trimming of TCR beta chains was associated with a missense DCLRE1C variant in a later genetic analysis, and the association was replicated in an independent cohort. A few of the identified cytomegalovirus-associated TCR beta chains were confirmed in vitro to be specific for cytomegalovirus antigens. In an earlier analysis of roughly 500 of the donors, most TCR beta V segments appeared in productive rearrangements about 90% or about 30% of the time, broadly matching IMGT annotations. According to a later genetic analysis, donors in an Asian-associated ancestry cluster had fewer N-insertions in productive TCRs than the roughly 670-donor mean. The earlier analysis of approximately 540 of the donors excluded 15 to 20 rarely observed V segments, including chromosome 9 orphons, because counts were too low. Because HLA typing was missing for some donors at each locus, association tests included only the typed subset. According to a later analysis, parvovirus B19, influenza, CMV and Epstein-Barr virus appeared linked to several top co-occurrence clusters. The study listed 164 TCR beta chains as associated with cytomegalovirus. Immune exposure information for the cohort was limited to CMV serostatus. A later analysis found that HLA-associated TCR beta chains were more clonally expanded and had lower generation probabilities than equally common non-associated chains. A cluster of highly shared sequence variants was judged likely to be a technical artifact of the sequencing pipeline.

The cohort comprised around 700 healthy bone marrow donors. All cohort members were sampled while nominally healthy, although unrecorded immune exposures were likely present. The donor was CMV seronegative and was included in the group of 352 seronegative cohort members. Every donor gave a peripheral blood sample, and the peripheral blood mononuclear cells from that sample were used for TCR beta sequencing. Genomic DNA was extracted from the blood cell samples with the Qiagen DNeasy Blood Extraction Kit. Libraries came from the immunoSEQ multiplex PCR assay. For the multiplex PCR, a mixture combining 60 forward primers for TCR Vbeta segments and 13 reverse primers for TCR Jbeta segments was used. The CDR3 region of rearranged TCR beta genes was amplified from genomic DNA with a multiplex PCR assay. The amplified TCR beta libraries were sequenced on the Illumina HiSeq System as 87-base-pair reads. In the authors' own workflow: A later analysis counted about 82 million unique TCR beta chains across the 690 or so repertoires, and some 11 million of these chains were shared by at least two donors. Raw reads were error-corrected and collapsed into unique sequences by a nearest-neighbor algorithm in which closely related sequences were merged to remove PCR and sequencing errors. To assign V, D and J gene segments, CDR3 sequences were aligned to IMGT reference sequences. For a sequence to be retained, at least a six-nucleotide match to both a V gene segment and a J gene segment was required. A rearrangement counted as productive if the CDR3 had no stop codons and remained in frame with V and J, and every other rearrangement counted as non-productive. CDR3 was defined according to IMGT convention as the region running from the second conserved V-encoded cysteine to the conserved J-encoded phenylalanine. Sequences without an unambiguous match to a single V gene segment were excluded from the earlier analysis of several hundred of the donors. An earlier analysis of a few hundred of the donors called V segments functional above 56.7% productive rearrangements and segregating when the between-donor standard deviation exceeded 5%. A statistical classification framework was developed to diagnose cytomegalovirus status using the catalog of TCR beta chain sequences. A later analysis assigned V and J genes by comparing TCR nucleotide sequences with IMGT/GENE-DB human TR gene sequences. Using the TCRdist pipeline, a later analysis assigned CDR3 sequences along with most-parsimonious VDJ recombination scenarios. In a later analysis, each TCR beta chain was defined by its CDR3 amino acid sequence together with its V-gene family, and reads without a unique V-gene family were excluded. As a way to deal with suspected cross-contamination and a sequencing artifact, a later analysis dropped nearly 600 nucleotide sequences that were highly shared and had low generation probability. For each public chain, a later analysis derived a clonal expansion index from normalized ranks of inferred template counts within each repertoire. In a later analysis, generation probabilities were computed with a VDJ recombination model fitted to out-of-frame rearrangements, and the resulting probabilities were checked against IGoR. In a later analysis, hypergeometric tests were used to score TCR-TCR, TCR-HLA and TCR-CMV co-occurrence, with a repertoire-size bias correction applied to TCR pairs. False discovery rates were estimated in a later analysis by permuting HLA or CMV assignments 20 times. A later analysis grouped co-occurring TCRs with DBSCAN, adding TCRdist sequence similarity when clustering within HLA-allele-positive subsets. Repertoires with fewer than 30,000 or more than 120,000 public chains were left out of co-occurrence clustering, as were four to six repertoires with anomalous nucleotide sharing. Drawn from immuneACCESS, this table holds only the in-frame rearrangements with V and J called that TCRdb kept. Clones are partly lost; checked studies trace under half to an unresolved V gene and leave the rest unexplained. The D gene and trimming were derived from the DNA, and the V and J assignments and clone size from that table. A total of a few hundred thousand clones appear in this sample, 65% to 85% of them only once. Of the sample, 2.9% is held by the ten largest clones.

As concerns this clone: Its antigen target is currently unknown. There are no base qualities to consult, and no much larger clone falls within one base.

This clonotype originated in a man aged 30 to 45 in good health and CMV-seronegative. The receptor chain draws on TRBV10-3 and TRBJ1-1; the D region possibly corresponds to TRBD1 (6 bases align). The sequenced material came from PBMCs. The encoded CDR3 is CAIRMQGNMNTEAFF. The DNA sequence is TGTGCCATCAGGATGCAGGGGAACATGAACACTGAAGCTTTCTTT.